This passage covers 25 T cell receptor beta chains from one sample sequenced in a study of CD8+CD57+ T cells in acquired aplastic anemia. Sequenced patients had shown CD8+CD57+ cell expansion by flow cytometry. Genomic DNA acted as the template from which TCR beta VDJ combination and CDR3 sequence profiling were carried out. TCRdb re-derived calls from the reads in MiXCR, one entry per CDR3 protein. The sample carries about 95,000 distinct CDR3 sequences, less than 75% recorded once. Sequenced: sorted CD4+, CD8+, or CD8+CD57+ T cells (not recorded which) from PBMCs. The receptor set was obtained from a human donor with aplastic anemia.

This clonotype was found once. The chain combines TRBV7-8 with TRBJ2-1, with TRBD2 as a possible D gene (5 bases). V lost 0 bases to trimming and J lost 7 bases, with 7 bases between them. CDR1 is SGHVS, CDR2 FQNEAQ, per germline. This CDR3 region has 13 residues. The CDR3 nucleotides read TGTGCCAGCAGCTTAGCGGGGAGAAATGAGCAGTTCTTC. It yields the protein CASSLAGRNEQFF. Drawing the rest from reference TRBV7-8 and TRBJ2-1, the complete variable domain is GAGVSQSPRYKVAKRGQDVALRCDPISGHVSLFWYQQALGQGPEFLTYFQNEAQLDKSGLPSDRFFAERPEGSVSTLKIQRTQQEDSAVYLCASSLAGRNEQFFGPGTRLTVL.

This clonotype has only one observation. This chain links TRBV19 with TRBJ2-7; D possibly matches TRBD1 or TRBD2 (5 bases each). Looked up from germline, CDR1 is LNHDA and CDR2 is SQIVND (reference sequence). The CDR3 consists of 15 residues. The V and J ends lost 1 base and 0 bases respectively, with 10 bases between them. CDR3 region: CASSIGGRSSYEQYF. DNA of the CDR3: TGTGCCAGTAGTATAGGGGGACGAAGCTCCTACGAGCAGTACTTC.

V is TRBV20-1 and J is TRBJ2-7; tentative D call: TRBD1 (6 bases). CDR3 length: 12 amino acids. The germline CDR1 and CDR2 sequences are DFQATT and SNEGSKA (reference sequence). V was clipped by 4 bases and J by 2 bases, with 9 bases between them. CDR3 residues: CSAIGGPYEQYF. The DNA of the CDR3 is TGCAGTGCTATAGGGGGTCCCTACGAGCAGTACTTC.

The V and J genes are TRBV10-3 and TRBJ1-1; D not certain. This CDR3 has 14 residues. Germline V gene sequence: CDR1 ENHRY, CDR2 SYGVKD. CDR3 in DNA: TGTGCTACCTACCCGACGGAGATGAACACTGAAGCTTTCTTT. Its protein is CATYPTEMNTEAFF.

The CDR3 bases are TGTGCCACCTTCCCCCAGGAGATATATAATTCACCCCTCCACTTT. Encoded protein: CATFPQEIYNSPLHF. This chain links TRBV7-9 with TRBJ1-6; D is unresolved. Germline assignment: CDR1 SEHNR and CDR2 FQNEAQ (reference sequence). This CDR3 is built from 15 residues. Between the trimmed V and J ends, which lost 10 bases and 4 bases, there was a span of 17 bases. The whole variable domain, filled in from reference TRBV7-9 and TRBJ1-6, reads DTGVSQNPRHKITKRGQNVTFRCDPISEHNRLYWYRQTLGQGPEFLTYFQNEAQLEKSRLLSDRFSAERPKGSFSTLEIQRTEQGDSAMYLCATFPQEIYNSPLHFGNGTRLTVT.

The table lists this clonotype with a few counts. The gene calls are TRBV7-6 and TRBJ1-1; D might be TRBD1 (5 bases). CDR3 size: 13 residues. V lost 5 bases and J 5 bases, leaving 12 bases between the germline ends. CDR1 and CDR2 from the germline V gene are SGHVS and FNYEAQ. CDR3: CASSPQGGTEAFF. CDR3 bases: TGTGCCAGCAGCCCTCAGGGAGGGACTGAAGCTTTCTTT.

The gene calls are TRBV10-3 and TRBJ1-2, with 11 positions matching TRBD1. The CDR3 has 15 residues. V trimming: 3 bases; J trimming: 8 bases; junction bases outside the gene matches: 8. CDR1 is ENHRY, CDR2 SYGVKD, per germline. The CDR3 bases are TGTGCCATCAGTGATCAGGACAGGGGGCCGTCGGGCTACACCTTC. Translating gives CAISDQDRGPSGYTF.

By share, this clonotype counts as medium-sized. This chain joins TRBV10-1 and TRBJ1-1, with a tentative D call TRBD1 (6 bases). This CDR3 region has 13 residues. The V end lost 6 bases, the J end lost 1 base, and 9 bases lay between the germline ends. The V gene's germline CDR1 is WNHNN and CDR2 SYGVQD (reference sequence). The CDR3 sequence is CASRADRNTEAFF. The DNA for the CDR3 is TGCGCCAGCAGAGCGGACAGGAACACTGAAGCTTTCTTT.

V usage is TRBV20-1 and J usage is TRBJ2-2, with D hard to call. The V end lost 3 bases, the J end lost 0 bases, and 11 bases lay between the germline ends. The CDR3 totals 15 residues. Germline CDR1 is DFQATT and CDR2 is SNEGSKA (reference sequence). The CDR3 nucleotides read TGCAGTGCTAGTTCATACGATACGAACACCGGGGAGCTGTTTTTT. Protein product: CSASSYDTNTGELFF.

The chain joins TRBV5-6 to TRBJ2-3; perhaps TRBD2 as D (6 bases). The CDR3 runs to 15 residues. The ends were cut back, 0 bases at V and 2 bases at J, with 10 bases in the middle. CDR1 is SGHDT and CDR2 is YYEEEE in the germline V gene. In nucleotides, the CDR3 is TGTGCCAGCAGCTTGGTCCCGGGGGTCACAGATACGCAGTATTTT. Its translation: CASSLVPGVTDTQYF.

This chain joins TRBV4-1 and TRBJ2-7, with D possibly TRBD2 on 5 matching bases. The V gene's germline CDR1 is MGHRA and CDR2 YSYEKL. The germline V and J ends were trimmed by 1 base and 1 base, with 14 bases remaining between them. The CDR3 has 16 residues. The CDR3 spells CASSQVRGGGSYEQYF. CDR3 nucleotides: TGCGCCAGCAGCCAAGTTCGCGGCGGAGGATCCTACGAGCAGTACTTC.

This clonotype was seen more than once but under ten times. The CDR3 protein is CATSDGRDRAHTDTQYF. The CDR3 bases are TGTGCCACCAGTGATGGCAGGGACAGGGCCCACACAGATACGCAGTATTTT. The V and J genes are TRBV24-1 and TRBJ2-3; 9 bases are a match to TRBD1. The J segment lost 2 bases and the V segment lost 3 bases, leaving 8 bases of the junction unmatched. In germline, CDR1 is KGHDR, CDR2 SFDVKD. The CDR3 loop spans 17 amino acids.

The table lists this clonotype with a few counts. This chain links TRBV24-1 with TRBJ1-2; D not certain. Germline CDR1 reads KGHDR; CDR2 reads SFDVKD. The CDR3 runs to 13 residues. Trimming cost V 0 bases and J 6 bases, with 7 bases left between them. As DNA, the CDR3 is TGTGCCACCAGTGATTTGGAACAGAATGGCTACACCTTC. Translation: CATSDLEQNGYTF.

The chain has TRBV15 and TRBJ1-3; D perhaps matches TRBD1 (6 bases). This CDR3 comprises 15 residues. V gave up 0 bases and J gave up 3 bases, with 9 bases separating them. Germline CDR1 reads LNHNV; CDR2 reads YYDKDF (reference sequence). CDR3 coding DNA: TGTGCCACCAGCAGAGAACAGGGTCATGGAAACACCATATATTTT. Protein product: CATSREQGHGNTIYF.

The rearrangement links TRBV7-9 to TRBJ2-5; D tentatively fits TRBD1 or TRBD2 (5 bases each). The CDR3 sequence is 15 residues long. The germline CDR1 and CDR2 sequences are SEHNR and FQNEAQ (reference sequence). Trimming took off 1 base at V and 5 bases at J, with 14 bases between the two ends. CDR3 DNA: TGTGCCAGCAGCTTAGGTGCTGGGGACCCTGAGACCCAGTACTTC. Translation: CASSLGAGDPETQYF.

The chain has TRBV19 and TRBJ2-3; possible D gene TRBD2, 7 bases. Germline loops: CDR1 LNHDA, CDR2 SQIVND (reference sequence). This CDR3 has 13 residues. V was trimmed by 5 bases and J by 4 bases, leaving 10 bases between them. CDR3 protein: CASSPGGSDTQYF. Written as DNA, the CDR3 is TGTGCCAGTAGTCCGGGGGGCTCAGATACGCAGTATTTT.

The rearrangement links TRBV2 to TRBJ1-2; 9 bases map to TRBD1. The germline V gene encodes CDR1 SNHLY and CDR2 FYNNEI. The CDR3 contains 14 residues. The ends lost 7 bases at V and 4 bases at J; junction bases unmatched: 7. The CDR3 loop reads CASTDRGIIYGYTF. CDR3 DNA: TGTGCCAGCACCGACAGGGGGATCATCTATGGCTACACCTTC.

In its sample, this clonotype was seen many times. J is TRBJ1-5 and V is TRBV19, with 9 bases identical to TRBD1. The length of the CDR3 is 18 residues. Losses at the gene ends were 4 bases for V and 4 bases for J; bases not matched to a gene: 14. Germline assignment: CDR1 LNHDA and CDR2 SQIVND (reference sequence). DNA for the CDR3: TGTGCCAGTAGTAATGGACAGGGGCTTCCAACGGGGAATCAGCCCCAGCATTTT. It translates to CASSNGQGLPTGNQPQHF. The full variable domain, its missing parts supplied by reference TRBV19 and TRBJ1-5, is DGGITQSPKYLFRKEGQNVTLSCEQNLNHDAMYWYRQDPGQGLRLIYYSQIVNDFQKGDIAEGYSVSREKKESFPLTVTSAQKNPTAFYLCASSNGQGLPTGNQPQHFGDGTRLSIL.

The V call is TRBV7-2, the J call TRBJ2-3; D gene ambiguous. This CDR3 spans 13 amino acids. Between the trimmed V and J ends, which lost 5 bases and 6 bases, there was a span of 12 bases. Germline V CDR1 and CDR2: SGHTA, FQGNSA. CDR3 bases: TGTGCCAGCAGCCCCAGCGCGGTGGATACGCAGTATTTT. Translation: CASSPSAVDTQYF.

The rearrangement links TRBV19 to TRBJ1-1; the D is unclear. In germline, CDR1 is LNHDA, CDR2 SQIVND (reference sequence). V was cut by 5 bases and J by 1 base, with 11 bases left in between. The CDR3 consists of 14 residues. The CDR3 nucleotides are TGTGCCAGTAGTCTTTGGGGAAGGAACACTGAAGCTTTCTTT. Translated, it gives CASSLWGRNTEAFF.

This chain connects TRBV28 to TRBJ1-2; a possible D gene is TRBD1 (6 bases). Germline lookup yields CDR1 MDHEN and CDR2 SYDVKM. CDR3 length: 15 residues. V was cut by 1 base and J by 6 bases, with 15 bases left in between. The CDR3 DNA sequence: TGTGCCAGCAGTTTATACCGCAGGGGCGACAATGGCTACACCTTC. Translating gives CASSLYRRGDNGYTF.

Concerning this clonotype: One end of the junction does not line up with germline, which may come from a read error. The gene calls are TRBV2 and TRBJ2-3; either TRBD1 or TRBD2 may supply D (7 bases each). The CDR3 spans 15 residues. The germline V gene encodes CDR1 SNHLY and CDR2 FYNNEI. CDR3: CASNFQGGPTDTKYF. The CDR3 nucleotides are TGTGCCAGCAATTTTCAGGGGGGGCCGACAGATACGAAGTATTTT.

This clonotype was counted at least ten times. The V call is TRBV29-1, the J call TRBJ2-7, with a tentative D call TRBD2 (7 bases). Germline V gives CDR1 SQVTM, CDR2 ANQGSEA. CDR3 length: 13 residues. The V end lost 5 bases, the J end lost 1 base, and 12 bases lay between the germline ends. The CDR3 spells CSVREGDSYEQYF. In nucleotides, the CDR3 is TGCAGCGTTAGGGAGGGGGATTCCTACGAGCAGTACTTC.

This clonotype was recorded at least ten times. DNA for the CDR3: TGTGCCAGCAGTTACGCGGGACTAGCGGGAGGCAGAGATACGCAGTATTTT. Protein: CASSYAGLAGGRDTQYF. This chain joins TRBV6-5 and TRBJ2-3, with TRBD2 matching over 15 bases. This CDR3 has 17 amino acids. Germline V gene sequence: CDR1 MNHEY, CDR2 SVGAGI. V was clipped by 2 bases and J by 5 bases; unmatched bases: 5.

The chain uses TRBV20-1 and TRBJ2-3; no definite D call. The ends were cut back, 5 bases at V and 0 bases at J, with 15 bases in the middle. The germline CDR1 and CDR2 sequences are DFQATT and SNEGSKA (reference sequence). The CDR3 has 15 amino acids. The CDR3 protein is CSARVVGSSTDTQYF. The CDR3 DNA is TGCAGTGCTCGCGTAGTAGGGTCTAGCACAGATACGCAGTATTTT.